The source of this T cell receptor (beta chain) is a study of blood T cell repertoires in COVID-19. This CDR3 has 16 residues. Germline lookup yields CDR1 MNHEY and CDR2 SVGEGT. Trimming stripped 5 bases from V and 0 bases from J, with 11 bases between. Using immunoSEQ multiplex PCR, the repertoire was profiled, and TCRdb retains in-frame clones only, with some absent. The repertoire includes roughly 260,000 clones, about 85% of them detected once, and roughly 4% sits in the top ten. The sequencing input was peripheral blood. This sequence was found in a man between 60 and 75 years old who had recovered from COVID-19. The chain combines TRBV6-2 or TRBV6-3 with TRBJ1-6; tentative D call: TRBD1 (5 bases). CDR3 loop: CASSHGGSSYNSPLHF. The CDR3 DNA is TGTGCCAGCAGTCACGGGGGAAGCTCCTATAATTCACCCCTCCACTTT.